What follows is one TCR beta chain and its context. From germline, CDR1 is MNHGY and CDR2 SVAAGI. This CDR3 is built from 14 residues. The trim removed 2 bases at V and 1 base at J, leaving 0 bases unmatched. In building TCR beta libraries, iRepertoire HTBI primers were used together with Arm-PCR of CDR3 regions. Each CDR3 protein gets one entry after TCRdb re-called the multiplex PCR reads with MiXCR. This sample carries roughly 400,000 distinct CDR3 sequences, under 25% of them seen once, and the ten largest clones take 14%. This sample was taken from a study of regulatory T cells in long-lasting Graves disease. As for time point: persistent/refractory GD, antithyroid drugs over 5 years with positive TRAb. The TCR library was made from RNA that had been extracted from PBMCs in TRIzol.

Source: peripheral blood mononuclear cells (PBMCs), taken when the disease was refractory, from a patient treated with antithyroid drugs. This chain connects TRBV6-9 to TRBJ2-3; 7 nucleotides match TRBD1. This TCR came from a female donor with Graves disease. This CDR3 reads CASSYGQGTDTQYF. CDR3 coding DNA: TGTGCCAGCAGTTATGGACAGGGCACAGATACGCAGTATTTT.